This T cell receptor (beta chain) was sequenced for a study of T cell responses to AZD1222 COVID-19 vaccine. Generated by immunoSEQ multiplex PCR, the TCRdb table keeps only in-frame clones and is missing some. The table lists around 160,000 clones, just over 90% of them singletons. V shed 4 bases and J shed 2 bases, with 11 bases lying between them. Germline CDR1 is LNHDA and CDR2 is SQIVND (reference sequence). This CDR3 has 14 residues. This receptor was identified in an adult in good health. The gene calls are TRBV19 and TRBJ1-2, with D unresolved. The sample in question was peripheral blood, obtained on day 0 of AZD1222 vaccination. This CDR3 is CASSTYRGNYGYTF. DNA for the CDR3: TGTGCCAGTAGTACCTACAGAGGAAACTATGGCTACACCTTC.